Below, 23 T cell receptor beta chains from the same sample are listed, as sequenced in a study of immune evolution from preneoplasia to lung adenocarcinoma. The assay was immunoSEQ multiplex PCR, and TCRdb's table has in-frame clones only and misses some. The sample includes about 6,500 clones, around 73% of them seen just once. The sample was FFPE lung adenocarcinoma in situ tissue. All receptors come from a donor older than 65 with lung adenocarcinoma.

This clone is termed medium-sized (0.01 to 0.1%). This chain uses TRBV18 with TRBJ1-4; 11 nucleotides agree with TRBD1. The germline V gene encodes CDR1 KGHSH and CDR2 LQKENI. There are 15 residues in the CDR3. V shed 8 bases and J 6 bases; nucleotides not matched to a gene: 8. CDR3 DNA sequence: TGTGCCAGCACCACCGGGACAGGGGGAGATGAAAAACTGTTTTTT. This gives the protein CASTTGTGGDEKLFF.

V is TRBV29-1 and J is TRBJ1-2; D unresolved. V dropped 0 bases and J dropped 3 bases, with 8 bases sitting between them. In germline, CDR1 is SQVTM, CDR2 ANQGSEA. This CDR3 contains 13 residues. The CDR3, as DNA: TGCAGCGTTGAAGAAGGAGAGGACTATGGCTACACCTTC. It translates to CSVEEGEDYGYTF. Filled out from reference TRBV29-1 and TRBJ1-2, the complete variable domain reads SAVISQKPSRDICQRGTSLTIQCQVDSQVTMMFWYRQQPGQSLTLIATANQGSEATYESGFVIDKFPISRPNLTFSTLTVSNMSPEDSSIYLCSVEEGEDYGYTFGSGTRLTVV.

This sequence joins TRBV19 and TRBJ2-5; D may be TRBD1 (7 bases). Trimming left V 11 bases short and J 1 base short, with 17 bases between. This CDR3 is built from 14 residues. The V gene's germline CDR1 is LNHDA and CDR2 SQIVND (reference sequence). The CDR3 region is CASQGGLGQETQYF. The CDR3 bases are TGTGCCTCTCAGGGGGGTTTAGGCCAAGAGACCCAGTACTTC.

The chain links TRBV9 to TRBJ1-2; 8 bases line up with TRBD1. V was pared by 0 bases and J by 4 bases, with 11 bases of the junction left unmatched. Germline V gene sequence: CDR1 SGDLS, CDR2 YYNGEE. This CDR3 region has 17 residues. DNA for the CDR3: TGTGCCAGCAGCGTAGACGGCAGGGGGCAGGTTGGCTATGGCTACACCTTC. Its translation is CASSVDGRGQVGYGYTF.

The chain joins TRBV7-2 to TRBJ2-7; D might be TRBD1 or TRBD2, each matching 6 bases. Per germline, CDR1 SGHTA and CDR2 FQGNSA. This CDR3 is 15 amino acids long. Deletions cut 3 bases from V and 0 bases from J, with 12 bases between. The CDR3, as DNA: TGTGCCAGCAGCTTCGGGGGCCTAAGCTCCTACGAGCAGTACTTC. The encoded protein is CASSFGGLSSYEQYF.

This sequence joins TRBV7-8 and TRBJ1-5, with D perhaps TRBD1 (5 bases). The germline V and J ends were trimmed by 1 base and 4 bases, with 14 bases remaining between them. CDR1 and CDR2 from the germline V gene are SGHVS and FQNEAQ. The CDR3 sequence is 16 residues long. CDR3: CASSLDYGGTNQPQHF. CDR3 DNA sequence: TGTGCCAGCAGCTTAGATTACGGGGGGACTAATCAGCCCCAGCATTTT.

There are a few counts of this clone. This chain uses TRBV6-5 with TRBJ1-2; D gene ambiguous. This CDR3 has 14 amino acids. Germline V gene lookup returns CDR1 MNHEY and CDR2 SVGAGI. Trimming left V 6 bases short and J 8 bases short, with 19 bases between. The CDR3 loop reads CASSSGSWGSGYTF. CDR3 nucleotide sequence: TGTGCCAGCAGCTCCGGATCCTGGGGATCCGGCTACACCTTC.

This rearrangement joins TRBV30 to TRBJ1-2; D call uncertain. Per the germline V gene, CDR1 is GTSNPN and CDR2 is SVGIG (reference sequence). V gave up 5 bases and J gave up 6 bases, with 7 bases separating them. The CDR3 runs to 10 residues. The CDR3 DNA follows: TGTGCCTGGCTAGGGAATGGCTACACCTTC. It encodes CAWLGNGYTF. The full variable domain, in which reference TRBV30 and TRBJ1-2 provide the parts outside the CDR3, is SQTIHQWPATLVQPVGSPLSLECTVEGTSNPNLYWYRQAAGRGLQLLFYSVGIGQISSEVPQNLSASRPQDRQFILSSKKLLLSDSGFYLCAWLGNGYTFGSGTRLTVV.

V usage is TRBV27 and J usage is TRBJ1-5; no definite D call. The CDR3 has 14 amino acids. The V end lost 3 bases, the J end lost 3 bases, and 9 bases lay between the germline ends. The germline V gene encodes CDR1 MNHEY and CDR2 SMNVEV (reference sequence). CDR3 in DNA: TGTGCCAGCAGTTTTGGAGGCGCCAATCAGCCCCAGCATTTT. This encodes CASSFGGANQPQHF.

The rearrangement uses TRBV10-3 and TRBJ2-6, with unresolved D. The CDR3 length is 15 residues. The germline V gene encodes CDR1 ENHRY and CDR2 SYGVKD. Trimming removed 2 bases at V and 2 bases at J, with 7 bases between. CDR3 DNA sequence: TGTGCCATCAGTGAGGCTCCCGCTGGGGCCAACGTCCTGACTTTC. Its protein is CAISEAPAGANVLTF.

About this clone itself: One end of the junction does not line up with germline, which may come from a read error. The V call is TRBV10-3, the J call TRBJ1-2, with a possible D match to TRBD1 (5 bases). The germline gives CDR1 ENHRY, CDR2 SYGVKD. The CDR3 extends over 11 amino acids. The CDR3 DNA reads TGTGCCAGCAGTCCAGGGAAAGGCTACACCTTC. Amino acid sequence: CASSPGKGYTF.

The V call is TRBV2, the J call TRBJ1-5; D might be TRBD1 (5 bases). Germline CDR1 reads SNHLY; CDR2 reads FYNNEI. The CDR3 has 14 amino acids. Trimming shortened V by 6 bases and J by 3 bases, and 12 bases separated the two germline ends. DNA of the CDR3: TGTGCCAGCAGGCAGTCGGGGGTCAATCAGCCCCAGCATTTT. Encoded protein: CASRQSGVNQPQHF.

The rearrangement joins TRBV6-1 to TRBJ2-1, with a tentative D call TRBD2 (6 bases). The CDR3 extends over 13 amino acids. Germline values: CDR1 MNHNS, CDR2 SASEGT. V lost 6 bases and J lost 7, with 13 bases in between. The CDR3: CASRSGLGNEQFF. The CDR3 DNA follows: TGTGCCAGCAGATCGGGACTCGGGAATGAGCAGTTCTTC.

The CDR3 DNA is TGTGCCAGTAGTAAGTTAGGAGGCCAAGAGACCCAGTACTTC. It codes for CASSKLGGQETQYF. The chain has TRBV19 and TRBJ2-5, with D tentatively TRBD2 (5 bases). Germline V CDR1 and CDR2: LNHDA, SQIVND (reference sequence). This CDR3 is 14 amino acids long. Trimming removed 4 bases from V and 1 base from J, with 10 bases in between.

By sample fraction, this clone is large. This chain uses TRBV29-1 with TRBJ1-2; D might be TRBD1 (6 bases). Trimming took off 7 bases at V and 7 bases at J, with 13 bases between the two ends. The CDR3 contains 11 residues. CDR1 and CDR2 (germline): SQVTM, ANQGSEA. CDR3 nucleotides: TGCAGCGACCACAGGGCGGGTGGCTACACCTTC. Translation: CSDHRAGGYTF. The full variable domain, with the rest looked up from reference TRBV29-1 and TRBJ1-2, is SAVISQKPSRDICQRGTSLTIQCQVDSQVTMMFWYRQQPGQSLTLIATANQGSEATYESGFVIDKFPISRPNLTFSTLTVSNMSPEDSSIYLCSDHRAGGYTFGSGTRLTVV.

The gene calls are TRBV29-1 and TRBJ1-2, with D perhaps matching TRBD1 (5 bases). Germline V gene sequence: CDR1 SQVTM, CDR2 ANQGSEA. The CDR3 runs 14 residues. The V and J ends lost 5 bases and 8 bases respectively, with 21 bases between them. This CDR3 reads CSVRGQGASGGYTF. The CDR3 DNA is TGCAGCGTTCGCGGACAAGGGGCGTCGGGGGGCTACACCTTC.

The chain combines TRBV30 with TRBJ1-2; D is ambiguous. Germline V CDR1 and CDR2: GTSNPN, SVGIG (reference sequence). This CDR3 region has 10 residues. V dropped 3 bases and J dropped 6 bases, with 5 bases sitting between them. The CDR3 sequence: CAWRSHGYTF. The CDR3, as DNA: TGTGCCTGGAGGTCTCATGGCTACACCTTC. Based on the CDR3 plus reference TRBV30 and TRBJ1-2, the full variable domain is SQTIHQWPATLVQPVGSPLSLECTVEGTSNPNLYWYRQAAGRGLQLLFYSVGIGQISSEVPQNLSASRPQDRQFILSSKKLLLSDSGFYLCAWRSHGYTFGSGTRLTVV.

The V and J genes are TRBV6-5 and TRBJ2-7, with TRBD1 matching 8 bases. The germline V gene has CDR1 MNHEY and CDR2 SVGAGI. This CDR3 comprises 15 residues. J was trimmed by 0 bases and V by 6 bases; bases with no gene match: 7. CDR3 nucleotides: TGTGCCAGCAGCCTGGACAGGGTAACCTCCTACGAGCAGTACTTC. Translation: CASSLDRVTSYEQYF.

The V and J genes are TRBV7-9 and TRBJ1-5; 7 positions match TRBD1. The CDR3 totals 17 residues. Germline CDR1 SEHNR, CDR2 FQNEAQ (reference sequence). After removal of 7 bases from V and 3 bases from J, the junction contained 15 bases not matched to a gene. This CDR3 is CASTPPLRTGHNQPQHF. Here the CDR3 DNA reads TGTGCCAGCACCCCACCCCTCCGGACAGGCCACAATCAGCCCCAGCATTTT.

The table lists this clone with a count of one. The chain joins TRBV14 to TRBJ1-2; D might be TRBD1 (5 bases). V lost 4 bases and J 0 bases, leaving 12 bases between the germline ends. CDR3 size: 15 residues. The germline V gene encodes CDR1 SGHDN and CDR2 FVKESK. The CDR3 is CASSPLGTSNYGYTF. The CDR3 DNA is TGTGCCAGCAGCCCGTTAGGGACCTCTAACTATGGCTACACCTTC.

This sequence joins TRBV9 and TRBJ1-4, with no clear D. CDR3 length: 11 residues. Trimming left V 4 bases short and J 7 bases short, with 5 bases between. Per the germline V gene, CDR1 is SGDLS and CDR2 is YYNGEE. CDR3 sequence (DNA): TGTGCCAGCAGCTCGGGTGAAAAACTGTTTTTT. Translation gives CASSSGEKLFF. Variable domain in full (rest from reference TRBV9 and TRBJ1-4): DSGVTQTPKHLITATGQRVTLRCSPRSGDLSVYWYQQSLDQGLQFLIQYYNGEERAKGNILERFSAQQFPDLHSELNLSSLELGDSALYFCASSSGEKLFFGSGTQLSVL.

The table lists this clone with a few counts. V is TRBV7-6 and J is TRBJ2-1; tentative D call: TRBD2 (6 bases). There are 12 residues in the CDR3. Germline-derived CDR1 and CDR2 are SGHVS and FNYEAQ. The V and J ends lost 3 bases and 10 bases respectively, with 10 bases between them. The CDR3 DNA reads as TGTGCCAGCAGCTTCGGGGGAGCCGAGCAGTTCTTC. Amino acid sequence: CASSFGGAEQFF. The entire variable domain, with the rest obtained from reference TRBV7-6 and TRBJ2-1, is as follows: GAGVSQSPRYKVTKRGQDVALRCDPISGHVSLYWYRQALGQGPEFLTYFNYEAQQDKSGLPNDRFSAERPEGSISTLTIQRTEQRDSAMYRCASSFGGAEQFFGPGTRLTVL.

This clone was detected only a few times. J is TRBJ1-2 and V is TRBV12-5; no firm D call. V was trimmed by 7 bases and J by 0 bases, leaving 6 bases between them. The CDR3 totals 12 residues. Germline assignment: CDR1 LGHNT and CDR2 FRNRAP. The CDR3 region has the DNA TGTGCTAGTGCGGGAGCTAACTATGGCTACACCTTC. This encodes CASAGANYGYTF.